The clone carrying this T cell receptor beta chain turned up a few times. Generation of TCR beta libraries employed quantitative 5'-RACE incorporating molecular barcodes. TCRdb called the 5' RACE reads again in MiXCR, with one record for every CDR3 protein. This sample has 250,000 to 300,000 distinct CDR3 sequences, with around 19% found just once. These data are taken from a study of CD8 T cells in ankylosing spondylitis. The CDR3 has 14 amino acids. The V and J ends lost 5 bases and 6 bases, in that order; junction bases with no gene match: 9. V usage is TRBV12-3 or TRBV12-4 and J usage is TRBJ1-2; TRBD1 aligns across 7 bases. Sequencing was performed on blood, either unsorted or a sorted T cell fraction (not recorded which). The receptor's source is a male donor with ankylosing spondylitis or in good health (not recorded which). CDR3 DNA: TGTGCCAGCAGTGCCAACAGGGGCCGCAATGGCTACACCTTC. Protein: CASSANRGRNGYTF.